This T cell receptor beta chain was documented in a study of T cells in Graves' hyperthyroidism and ophthalmopathy (dated by TCRdb to about 2019). Concerning the study at large: Peripheral blood samples were taken at initial diagnosis, before any treatment was given. A discovery cohort of around 98 patients, roughly 45 with Graves' ophthalmopathy and more than 55 with stable Graves' hyperthyroidism, was used to find distinguishing TCR V-J signatures. An independent validation cohort of under 20 hyperthyroidism patients and approximately 15 patients who later progressed to ophthalmopathy tested prospective prediction of ophthalmopathy. For training and testing, the 100 or so patients in the discovery cohort were randomly divided in a 7:3 ratio. The study also compared thyroid tissue and blood T-cell repertoires from about 6 Graves' hyperthyroidism patients. Once sampling was done, hyperthyroidism patients were given methimazole at a starting dose of 30 mg daily, whereas ophthalmopathy patients were given high-dose intravenous methylprednisolone. TCR Vbeta CDR3 sequencing of 120 to 150 peripheral blood samples (43 ophthalmopathy, 75 or so hyperthyroidism and approximately 17 progressor patients) is reported in the paper. What the authors observed across the whole study: In validation, the model predicted progression to ophthalmopathy a median of around six months before onset, with over 55% sensitivity and around 76% specificity. Blood samples also contained most of the expanded thyroid clonotypes (frequency above 0.001), which suggests that blood repertoires may reflect thyroid immune responses. Ophthalmopathy was separated from stable hyperthyroidism by a 13 V-J signature model, with about 88% sensitivity and about 81% specificity obtained in cross-validation and 80%/75% obtained in testing. No statistical method was used to set the sample size in advance, and investigators knew the group allocation.

The TCR beta CDR3 regions were amplified from the RNA transcripts. A first-round RT-PCR of the TCR CDR3 used the HTBI primer set with the Qiagen OneStep RT-PCR kit. Libraries were constructed in a second round of multiplex PCR, after which size selection and purification were carried out. Sequencing of the libraries was done on an Illumina HiSeq2000 using paired-end 100 bp reads. The original methods were these. SOAPnuke was used to process the raw data, with reads discarded if the reads contained adapters or uncalled bases, had a mean Phred below 15, or lacked an exact constant-primer or identifier match. High-quality paired reads were merged using COPE v1.2.5, and each unique nucleotide sequence was defined as a clonotype. MiTCR v1.1 was used to align the clonotypes against IMGT TRBV, TRBD and TRBJ reference segments. Only V-J combinations with frequency above 0.0001, covering about 99% of repertoires, were analysed. The TCS score was defined as F50 (clonal expansion) divided by E x V (chaos), with BLOSUM62-based TCRdist calculated between CDR3 peptides within each V-J. Welch's t-statistics and random forest reduced 450 to 600 V-J features to 10 to 15, which were used in a naive Bayes classifier (R e1071). The raw public data were reprocessed by TCRdb itself: fastp quality trimming at Q25, MiXCR clonotype calling, in-frame beta chains only. A single entry per CDR3 protein holds the most common genes and DNA from its merged rows. TCRdb, rather than the study authors, made the V and J calls. The sample profile shows about 420,000 distinct CDR3 sequences; less than 20% of them were found once. The top ten clones comprise roughly 15% of the sample.

This clonotype showed up just a few times. The specificity of this receptor is unknown. No base qualities exist here, and no much larger clone lies one base off it. Stable Graves' hyperthyroidism was defined as the absence of progression to ophthalmopathy over 18 months of follow-up. Hyperthyroidism patients were aged 18 to 65 years and newly diagnosed, with disease duration of less than 2 months. Patients with uncontrolled infections, other autoimmune diseases, pregnancy or lactation were excluded. Clinical symptoms, serum thyroxine and TRAb, thyroid ultrasound, and orbital computed tomography formed the basis for the diagnoses. PBMCs were isolated from roughly 10 ml of fresh peripheral blood by Ficoll-Paque density gradient centrifugation. Trizol reagent was used to extract total RNA, and RNA quality was then checked on an Agilent 2100 Bioanalyzer. The sequence was obtained from a woman under 30 with Graves' hyperthyroidism. Specimen: blood.

The CDR3 corresponds to CSARRVYEQYF. The base sequence is TGCAGTGCTCGCAGGGTCTACGAGCAGTACTTC. Rearrangement joined TRBV20-1 to TRBJ2-7; 5 matching bases give a weak D call of TRBD1. CDR1 and CDR2 were assigned from the germline V gene (reference sequence) as DFQATT and SNEGSKA. Deletion took 5 bases off V and 3 bases off J, with a span of 8 bases between the germline ends. Measured from the cysteine to the phenylalanine, the CDR3 is 11 residues long. The CDR3 DNA has 33 bases and is translated from base 1.